This is a list of T cell receptor beta chains from one sample in a study of vaccination effects on CD4 cells after COVID-19. Assay used: immunoSEQ multiplex PCR; TCRdb lists only in-frame clones, some missing. Seen here are about 70,000 clones, under 85% observed once, and the top ten hold about 5%. Antigen specificity for these receptors is unknown. The input for sequencing was CD4+ T cells from PBMCs cultured with HIV peptides, taken before COVID-19 vaccination. Receptor source: a human donor who had a prior SARS-CoV-2 infection. CDR3s include the opening cysteine and the closing phenylalanine or tryptophan. D genes are given only for firm matches. Part of the rows lack a size; the others show once, few, many or a class for expanded clones.

d_gene	v_gene	j_gene	abundance	CDR3nt	CDR3aa
TRBD1	TRBV7-9	TRBJ2-5	.	TGTGCCAGCAGCCTCCGGACAGGGTCGCTCGAGACCCAGTACTTC	CASSLRTGSLETQYF
.	TRBV5-6	TRBJ1-1	.	TGTGCCAGCAGCTTGGGTCGGCGGATTGAAGCTTTCTTT	CASSLGRRIEAFF
TRBD2	TRBV6-5	TRBJ2-3	.	TGTGCCAGCAGTTCCCAAGCGGGAGCGTTGGATACGCAGTATTTT	CASSSQAGALDTQYF
TRBD1	TRBV2	TRBJ2-2	.	TGTGCCAGCAGTGAAAGGGGGCCAGTTCGAGGCGGGGAGCTGTTTTTT	CASSERGPVRGGELFF
.	TRBV2	TRBJ1-1	.	TGTGCCAGCAGTGAAGCATTCGGGAACACTGAAGCTTTCTTT	CASSEAFGNTEAFF
.	TRBV23-1	TRBJ1-4	few	TGCGCCAGCAGGCCAAGGGAGAATGAAAAACTGTTTTTT	CASRPRENEKLFF
.	TRBV27	TRBJ2-7	few	TGTGCCAGCAGTTTACAGGGAAGCTCCTACGAGCAGTACTTC	CASSLQGSSYEQYF
TRBD2	TRBV5-1	TRBJ2-5	.	TGCGCCAGCAGCTTGGGACTAGCGGGGGCCCCCCAAGAGACCCAGTACTTC	CASSLGLAGAPQETQYF
.	TRBV3-1/TRBV3-2	TRBJ2-1	.	TGTGCCAGCAGCCAAGTGCACAGTCGTCGGAATGAGCAGTTCTTC	CASSQVHSRRNEQFF
.	TRBV5-8	TRBJ2-3	.	TGTGCCAGCAGCTTGAGTGTGGGGGCCCCGCAGTATTTT	CASSLSVGAPQYF
.	TRBV7-2	TRBJ2-3	.	TGTGCCAGCAGCCACCGGGACCGGAGCACAGATACGCAGTATTTT	CASSHRDRSTDTQYF
.	TRBV2	TRBJ2-5	.	TGTGCCGGCAGGAGGGAAGAGACCCAGTACTTC	CAGRREETQYF